These T cell receptor beta chains were read from a single sample in a study of regulatory dendritic cells for organ transplantation. Their specific antigens are unknown. Here immunoSEQ multiplex PCR was the method, and the copy in TCRdb shows in-frame clones only, minus some. This sample has about 5,200 clones, with approximately 75% found just once. The specimen was memory CD8+ T cells from blood cultured with regulatory dendritic cells. Every receptor here comes from a human donor in good health. CDR3s include the opening cysteine and the closing phenylalanine or tryptophan. D genes are given only for firm matches. Size is stated for part of the rows, as once, few or many counts, or as a class when the clone is expanded.

size: .
D: .
V: TRBV15
J: TRBJ2-7
CDR3: CATSRDGDRSSYEQYF
DNA: TGTGCCACCAGCAGAGACGGAGACAGGAGCTCCTACGAGCAGTACTTC

size: .
D: TRBD1
V: TRBV6-6
J: TRBJ1-5
CDR3: CATGTVSNQPQHF
DNA: TGTGCCACCGGGACAGTTAGCAATCAGCCCCAGCATTTT

size: .
D: .
V: TRBV28
J: TRBJ1-4
CDR3: CASSYRLGNEKLFF
DNA: TGTGCCAGCAGTTACAGGTTGGGGAATGAAAAACTGTTTTTT

size: once
D: .
V: TRBV27
J: TRBJ1-1
CDR3: CASSLGPGVREAFF
DNA: TGTGCCAGCAGTTTAGGCCCAGGGGTACGGGAAGCTTTCTTT

size: .
D: .
V: TRBV11-2
J: TRBJ1-6
CDR3: CASSYGNPYNSPLHF
DNA: TGTGCCAGCAGCTACGGTAATCCGTATAATTCACCCCTCCACTTT

size: .
D: .
V: TRBV6-4
J: TRBJ2-3
CDR3: CASSDGDPTDTQYF
DNA: TGTGCCAGCAGTGACGGGGACCCCACAGATACGCAGTATTTT

size: .
D: TRBD1
V: TRBV18
J: TRBJ2-7
CDR3: CASSPEDRGHEQYF
DNA: TGTGCCAGCTCACCAGAAGACAGGGGGCACGAGCAGTACTTC

size: large
D: TRBD2
V: TRBV11-1
J: TRBJ2-1
CDR3: CASSSVSSGEQFF
DNA: TGTGCCAGCAGCTCAGTGTCTAGCGGGGAGCAGTTCTTC

size: .
D: TRBD2
V: TRBV7-9
J: TRBJ2-1
CDR3: CASSSLAENYNEQFF
DNA: TGTGCCAGCAGCAGCCTAGCGGAGAACTACAATGAGCAGTTCTTC

size: few
D: TRBD1
V: TRBV19
J: TRBJ2-3
CDR3: CASEDGQGITDTQYF
DNA: TGTGCCAGTGAGGATGGACAGGGAATCACAGATACGCAGTATTTT

size: .
D: TRBD2
V: TRBV18
J: TRBJ2-3
CDR3: CASSPFQREDTQYF
DNA: TGTGCCAGCTCACCATTCCAGCGGGAGGATACGCAGTATTTT

size: .
D: .
V: TRBV2
J: TRBJ2-1
CDR3: CASKIQLLDGPYNEQFF
DNA: TGTGCCAGCAAAATCCAATTATTGGACGGCCCCTACAATGAGCAGTTCTTC

size: .
D: TRBD1
V: TRBV6-1
J: TRBJ2-6
CDR3: CASSVDRAGANVLTF
DNA: TGTGCCAGCAGTGTGGACAGGGCTGGGGCCAACGTCCTGACTTTC

size: .
D: TRBD2
V: TRBV19
J: TRBJ2-7
CDR3: CASSIRLAGPSDYEQYF
DNA: TGTGCCAGTAGTATAAGACTAGCGGGACCGTCTGACTACGAGCAGTACTTC

size: once
D: .
V: TRBV5-4
J: TRBJ2-7
CDR3: CASSSGHTYEQYF
DNA: TGTGCCAGCAGTTCAGGCCATACCTACGAGCAGTACTTC

size: medium-sized
D: .
V: TRBV7-8
J: TRBJ1-4
CDR3: CASSSHQGPSEKLFF
DNA: TGTGCCAGCAGCTCGCACCAGGGGCCGAGTGAAAAACTGTTTTTT

size: few
D: .
V: TRBV7-9
J: TRBJ2-2
CDR3: CASSFRRGANTGELFF
DNA: TGTGCCAGCAGCTTTCGGAGGGGGGCGAACACCGGGGAGCTGTTTTTT

size: .
D: .
V: TRBV6-5
J: TRBJ1-1
CDR3: CASSYSGHLNTEAFF
DNA: TGTGCCAGCAGTTACTCGGGGCACCTAAACACTGAAGCTTTCTTT

size: .
D: .
V: TRBV4-1
J: TRBJ2-3
CDR3: CASSQDNRRTDTQYF
DNA: TGCGCCAGCAGCCAAGATAACAGGCGGACAGATACGCAGTATTTT

size: few
D: .
V: TRBV30
J: TRBJ2-1
CDR3: CAWSTSRGWNEQFF
DNA: TGTGCCTGGAGTACGAGCAGGGGTTGGAATGAGCAGTTCTTC

size: .
D: TRBD1
V: TRBV29-1
J: TRBJ2-7
CDR3: CSVGDSIYEQYF
DNA: TGCAGCGTGGGGGACAGCATCTACGAGCAGTACTTC

size: .
D: .
V: TRBV6-1
J: TRBJ2-6
CDR3: CASSELSGANVLTF
DNA: TGTGCCAGCAGTGAGCTCTCTGGGGCCAACGTCCTGACTTTC